This is a list of T cell receptor beta chains from one sample in a study of T cell changes during pregnancy in multiple sclerosis. Assay: immunoSEQ multiplex PCR; the TCRdb copy retains only in-frame clones and omits some. The table includes 75,000 to 100,000 clones, about nine tenths detected once. Specimen: peripheral blood, collected in the second trimester of pregnancy. These receptors were collected from a female donor in good health, enrolled as a control in a pregnancy study. The CDR3 runs from the conserved cysteine through the conserved F or W. D genes are given only for firm matches. A clone size is listed for some rows: how often the clone was seen (once, few, many), or a class if it is expanded.

clone_size: NA
d_call: NA
v_call: TRBV2
j_call: TRBJ1-2
cdr3_aa: CASSEIAGNGYTF
cdr3_nt: TGTGCCAGCAGTGAAATAGCAGGGAATGGCTACACCTTC

clone_size: NA
d_call: TRBD2
v_call: TRBV9
j_call: TRBJ2-7
cdr3_aa: CASSSRRTSDEQYF
cdr3_nt: TGTGCCAGCAGCTCCCGACGGACTAGTGACGAGCAGTACTTC

clone_size: NA
d_call: TRBD1
v_call: TRBV6-7
j_call: TRBJ1-2
cdr3_aa: CASSAGQGTPPGGYTF
cdr3_nt: TGTGCCAGCAGTGCGGGACAGGGCACCCCGCCGGGTGGCTACACCTTC

clone_size: NA
d_call: TRBD1
v_call: TRBV30
j_call: TRBJ1-5
cdr3_aa: CAWGRNRGRQPQHF
cdr3_nt: TGTGCCTGGGGCCGAAACAGGGGAAGACAGCCCCAGCATTTT

clone_size: once
d_call: TRBD1
v_call: TRBV9
j_call: TRBJ1-1
cdr3_aa: CASSSNGQGAAFF
cdr3_nt: TGTGCCAGCAGCTCTAACGGACAGGGGGCGGCTTTCTTT

clone_size: once
d_call: TRBD2
v_call: TRBV5-6
j_call: TRBJ2-1
cdr3_aa: CASSRFGSGVSSYNEQFF
cdr3_nt: TGTGCCAGCAGCCGGTTCGGTAGCGGGGTCAGCTCCTACAATGAGCAGTTCTTC

clone_size: few
d_call: NA
v_call: TRBV13
j_call: TRBJ1-2
cdr3_aa: CASSLEQGDNGYTF
cdr3_nt: TGTGCCAGCAGCTTAGAACAAGGGGACAATGGCTACACCTTC

clone_size: NA
d_call: NA
v_call: TRBV29-1
j_call: TRBJ1-4
cdr3_aa: CSVRETGLVVNEKLFF
cdr3_nt: TGCAGCGTCAGAGAGACAGGTCTTGTCGTTAATGAAAAACTGTTTTTT

clone_size: NA
d_call: NA
v_call: TRBV5-6
j_call: TRBJ1-2
cdr3_aa: CASSLGVSYGYTF
cdr3_nt: TGTGCCAGCAGCTTGGGTGTGAGCTATGGCTACACCTTC

clone_size: NA
d_call: NA
v_call: TRBV7-6
j_call: TRBJ1-1
cdr3_aa: CASSLNSQSNTEAFF
cdr3_nt: TGTGCCAGCAGCTTAAACAGTCAATCGAACACTGAAGCTTTCTTT

clone_size: NA
d_call: NA
v_call: TRBV5-6
j_call: TRBJ2-7
cdr3_aa: CASSSLETSTYEQYF
cdr3_nt: TGTGCCAGCAGCTCGTTAGAGACATCCACCTACGAGCAGTACTTC

clone_size: NA
d_call: NA
v_call: TRBV6-5
j_call: TRBJ1-2
cdr3_aa: CASSYTGTLYGYTF
cdr3_nt: TGTGCCAGCAGTTACACCGGGACACTCTATGGCTACACCTTC

clone_size: NA
d_call: NA
v_call: TRBV4-2
j_call: TRBJ2-7
cdr3_aa: CASSQAGVVYEQYF
cdr3_nt: TGTGCCAGCAGCCAAGCGGGGGTGGTGTACGAGCAGTACTTC

clone_size: NA
d_call: NA
v_call: TRBV7-2
j_call: TRBJ2-4
cdr3_aa: CASSPGEVLAKNIQYF
cdr3_nt: TGTGCCAGCAGTCCCGGCGAGGTTTTAGCCAAAAACATTCAGTACTTC

clone_size: NA
d_call: TRBD1
v_call: TRBV6-4
j_call: TRBJ2-1
cdr3_aa: CASSERDRGQSNEQFF
cdr3_nt: TGTGCCAGCAGTGAAAGAGACAGGGGGCAGTCTAATGAGCAGTTCTTC

clone_size: NA
d_call: NA
v_call: TRBV7-9
j_call: TRBJ1-2
cdr3_aa: CASIPPGGGYGYTF
cdr3_nt: TGTGCCAGCATCCCCCCGGGGGGGGGATATGGCTACACCTTC

clone_size: NA
d_call: NA
v_call: TRBV9
j_call: TRBJ2-5
cdr3_aa: CASSVDAGQETQYF
cdr3_nt: TGTGCCAGCAGCGTAGATGCGGGACAAGAGACCCAGTACTTC

clone_size: NA
d_call: NA
v_call: TRBV25-1
j_call: TRBJ1-1
cdr3_aa: CASSGVGRMNTEAFF
cdr3_nt: TGTGCCAGCAGTGGGGTGGGCAGGATGAACACTGAAGCTTTCTTT

clone_size: NA
d_call: TRBD1
v_call: TRBV27
j_call: TRBJ1-2
cdr3_aa: CASSVGTGQHYGYTF
cdr3_nt: TGTGCCAGCAGTGTCGGGACAGGGCAGCACTATGGCTACACCTTC

clone_size: few
d_call: TRBD2
v_call: TRBV5-1
j_call: TRBJ2-7
cdr3_aa: CASSLGWGGSYEQYF
cdr3_nt: TGCGCCAGCAGCTTGGGCTGGGGGGGGTCCTACGAGCAGTACTTC

clone_size: NA
d_call: TRBD1
v_call: TRBV2
j_call: TRBJ1-1
cdr3_aa: CASSIWDRYTEAFF
cdr3_nt: TGTGCCAGCAGTATCTGGGACAGGTACACTGAAGCTTTCTTT

clone_size: once
d_call: TRBD2
v_call: TRBV5-1
j_call: TRBJ2-3
cdr3_aa: CASLKLAGVTDTQYF
cdr3_nt: TGCGCCAGCCTAAAACTAGCGGGAGTAACAGATACGCAGTATTTT